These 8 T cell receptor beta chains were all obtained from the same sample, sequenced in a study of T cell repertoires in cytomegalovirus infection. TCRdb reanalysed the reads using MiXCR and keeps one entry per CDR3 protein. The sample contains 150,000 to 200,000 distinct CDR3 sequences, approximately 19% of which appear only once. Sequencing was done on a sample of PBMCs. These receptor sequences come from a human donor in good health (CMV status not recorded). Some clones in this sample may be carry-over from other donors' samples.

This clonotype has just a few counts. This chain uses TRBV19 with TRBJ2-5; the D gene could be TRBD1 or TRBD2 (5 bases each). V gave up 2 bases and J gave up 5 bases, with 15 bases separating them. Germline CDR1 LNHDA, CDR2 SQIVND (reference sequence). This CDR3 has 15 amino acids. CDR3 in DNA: TGTGCCAGTAGTATACGGGGCGCGGGTCAGGAGACCCAGTACTTC. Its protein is CASSIRGAGQETQYF.

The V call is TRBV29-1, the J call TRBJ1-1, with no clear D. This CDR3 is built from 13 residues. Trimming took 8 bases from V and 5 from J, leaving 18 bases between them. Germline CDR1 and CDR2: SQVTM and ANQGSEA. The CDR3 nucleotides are TGCAGCACTAAAACCCCCCGGAGTACTGAAGCTTTCTTT. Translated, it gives CSTKTPRSTEAFF.

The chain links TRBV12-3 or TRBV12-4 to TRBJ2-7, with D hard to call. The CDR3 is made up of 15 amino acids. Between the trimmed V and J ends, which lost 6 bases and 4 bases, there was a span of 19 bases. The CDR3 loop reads CASRPGPNTMYEQYF. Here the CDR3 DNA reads TGTGCCAGCAGGCCGGGCCCCAATACCATGTACGAGCAGTACTTC.

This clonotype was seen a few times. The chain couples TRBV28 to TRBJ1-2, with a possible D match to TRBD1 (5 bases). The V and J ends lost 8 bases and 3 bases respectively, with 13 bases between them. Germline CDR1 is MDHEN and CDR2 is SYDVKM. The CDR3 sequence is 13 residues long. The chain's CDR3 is CASGAAQHYGYTF. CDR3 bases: TGTGCCAGCGGGGCAGCTCAACACTATGGCTACACCTTC.

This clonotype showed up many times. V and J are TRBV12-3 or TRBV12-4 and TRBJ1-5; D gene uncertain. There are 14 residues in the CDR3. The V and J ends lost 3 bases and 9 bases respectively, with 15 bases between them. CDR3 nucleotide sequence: TGTGCCAGCAGTTTTCATGAGAGCCTGGCGCCCCAGCATTTT. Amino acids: CASSFHESLAPQHF.

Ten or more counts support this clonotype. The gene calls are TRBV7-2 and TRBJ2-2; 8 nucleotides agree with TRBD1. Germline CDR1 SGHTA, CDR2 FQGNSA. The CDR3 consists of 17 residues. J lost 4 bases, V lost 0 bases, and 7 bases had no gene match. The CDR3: CASSLAPRGLITGELFF. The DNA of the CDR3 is TGTGCCAGCAGCTTAGCGCCCAGGGGGCTAATCACCGGGGAGCTGTTTTTT. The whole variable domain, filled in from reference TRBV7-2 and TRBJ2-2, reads GAGVSQSPSNKVTEKGKDVELRCDPISGHTALYWYRQSLGQGLEFLIYFQGNSAPDKSGLPSDRFSAERTGGSVSTLTIQRTQQEDSAVYLCASSLAPRGLITGELFFGEGSRLTVL.

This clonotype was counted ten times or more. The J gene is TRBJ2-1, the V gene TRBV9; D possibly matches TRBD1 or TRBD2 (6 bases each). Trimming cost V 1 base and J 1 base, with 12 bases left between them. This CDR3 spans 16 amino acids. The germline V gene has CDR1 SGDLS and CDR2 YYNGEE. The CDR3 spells CASSVTGAPSYNEQFF. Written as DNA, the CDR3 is TGTGCCAGCAGCGTAACGGGGGCCCCTTCCTACAATGAGCAGTTCTTC.

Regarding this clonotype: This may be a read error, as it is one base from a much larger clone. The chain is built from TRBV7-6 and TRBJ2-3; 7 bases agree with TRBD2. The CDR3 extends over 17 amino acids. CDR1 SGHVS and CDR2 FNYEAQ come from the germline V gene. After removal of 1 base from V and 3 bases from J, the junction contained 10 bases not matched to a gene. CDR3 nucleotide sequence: TGTGCCAGCAGCTTAGGAGGCGGGAGTTACCCAACAGATACGCAGTATTTT. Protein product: CASSLGGGSYPTDTQYF.